This TCR beta chain was found in a study of vaccination effects on CD4 cells after COVID-19. The CDR3 consists of 13 residues. Trimming pared 6 bases from V and 6 bases from J, leaving 14 bases between. Per germline, CDR1 MRHNA and CDR2 SNTAGT. A note on this clone: What it recognizes is unknown.

Findings and caveats of the study: Clones of infection and vaccine origin contracted markedly late after vaccination.

Profiled with immunoSEQ multiplex PCR; TCRdb holds only in-frame clones, not every one. The sample lists around 30,000 clones, roughly 80% occurring once. With the ViraFEST assay, the study expanded antigen-specific CD4+ T cells using viral peptide pools, then sequenced them. Cells that had been cultured for approximately eleven days were the source of isolated CD4+ T cells. Participants received two doses of either the BNT162b2 or mRNA-1273 vaccine. Two million PBMC were placed in each well, which was supplemented with approximately 10 IU/ml IL-2 and about 10 ug/ml peptides. Half-medium exchanges with IL-2 medium took place on days 3 and 7.

This TCR was sampled from a human donor who received a COVID-19 vaccine. Some clones in this sample may be carry-over from other donors' samples. Sequences were derived from CD4+ T cells from PBMCs cultured with SARS-CoV-2 spike peptides, sampled after COVID-19 vaccination. V usage is TRBV6-4 and J usage is TRBJ2-5; TRBD2 might be the D (6 bases). CDR3 residues: CASSGDFGQTQYF. Here the CDR3 DNA reads TGTGCCAGCAGCGGGGACTTTGGGCAGACCCAGTACTTC.